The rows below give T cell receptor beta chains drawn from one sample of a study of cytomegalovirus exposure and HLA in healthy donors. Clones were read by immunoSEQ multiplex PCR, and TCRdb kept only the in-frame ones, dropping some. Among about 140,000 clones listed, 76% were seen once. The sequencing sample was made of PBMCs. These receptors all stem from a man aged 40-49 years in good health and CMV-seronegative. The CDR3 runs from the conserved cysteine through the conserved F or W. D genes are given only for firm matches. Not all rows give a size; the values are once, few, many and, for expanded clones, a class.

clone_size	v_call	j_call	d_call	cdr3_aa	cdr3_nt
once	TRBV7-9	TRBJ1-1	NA	CASSFGTKNTEAFF	TGTGCCAGCAGCTTCGGGACAAAGAACACTGAAGCTTTCTTT
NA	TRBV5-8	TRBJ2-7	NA	CASSLARAYEQYF	TGTGCCAGCAGCTTGGCCAGGGCCTACGAGCAGTACTTC
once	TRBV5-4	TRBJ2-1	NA	CASSLDPSAVNEQFF	TGTGCCAGCAGCTTGGATCCCAGCGCGGTCAATGAGCAGTTCTTC
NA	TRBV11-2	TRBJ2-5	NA	CASSPTTYRQETQYF	TGTGCCAGCAGCCCAACCACATACAGACAAGAGACCCAGTACTTC
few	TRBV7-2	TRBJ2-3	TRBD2	CASSLEPVRAGDTDTQYF	TGTGCCAGCAGCTTAGAACCCGTTCGCGCGGGGGACACAGATACGCAGTATTTT
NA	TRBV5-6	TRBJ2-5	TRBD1	CASSPGQGQGETQYF	TGTGCCAGCAGCCCGGGACAGGGGCAGGGGGAGACCCAGTACTTC
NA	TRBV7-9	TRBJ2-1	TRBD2	CASFSAGGLAGGYEQFF	TGTGCCAGCTTCTCAGCGGGTGGTCTAGCGGGAGGATATGAGCAGTTCTTC
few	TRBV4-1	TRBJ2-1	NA	CASSQEARGGSSYNEQFF	TGCGCCAGCAGCCAAGAGGCTCGGGGAGGCAGCTCCTACAATGAGCAGTTCTTC
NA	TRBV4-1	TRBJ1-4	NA	CASSQDSGRANEKLFF	TGCGCCAGCAGCCAAGATAGCGGCAGGGCTAATGAAAAACTGTTTTTT
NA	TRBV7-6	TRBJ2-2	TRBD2	CASSPIGLAGPGELFF	TGTGCCAGCAGCCCGATAGGACTAGCGGGGCCCGGGGAGCTGTTTTTT
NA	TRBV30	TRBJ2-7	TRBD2	CAWRATSSGDTGEQYF	TGTGCCTGGAGGGCAACCTCTAGCGGGGACACGGGGGAGCAGTACTTC
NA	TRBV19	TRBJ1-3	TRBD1	CASSIGTGDRGNTIYF	TGTGCCAGTAGTATCGGGACAGGGGACCGAGGAAACACCATATATTTT
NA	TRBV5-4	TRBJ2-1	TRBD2	CASSAGGTPYNEQFF	TGTGCCAGCAGCGCCGGGGGGACGCCCTACAATGAGCAGTTCTTC
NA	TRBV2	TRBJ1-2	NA	CASSQAPGGGYTF	TGTGCCAGCAGTCAAGCCCCCGGCGGAGGCTACACCTTC
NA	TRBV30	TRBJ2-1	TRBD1	CAWSQGQGSYNEQFF	TGTGCCTGGAGTCAGGGACAGGGGTCCTACAATGAGCAGTTCTTC
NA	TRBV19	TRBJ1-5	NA	CASRVGGQPQHF	TGTGCCAGTAGAGTGGGGGGTCAGCCCCAGCATTTT
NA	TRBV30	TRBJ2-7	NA	CAWGVTGYEQYF	TGTGCCTGGGGAGTTACAGGCTACGAGCAGTACTTC
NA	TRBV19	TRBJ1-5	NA	CASSLPDSGNQPQHF	TGTGCCAGTAGTCTCCCGGACAGCGGCAATCAGCCCCAGCATTTT
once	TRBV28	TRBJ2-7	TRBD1	CASSLWGTASYEQYF	TGTGCCAGCAGTTTATGGGGGACAGCCTCCTACGAGCAGTACTTC
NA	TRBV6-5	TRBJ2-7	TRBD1	CASSLDRGVREQYF	TGTGCCAGCAGCCTAGACAGGGGGGTTAGGGAGCAGTACTTC
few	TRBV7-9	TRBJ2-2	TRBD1	CASSLRTGSNTGELFF	TGTGCCAGCAGCTTAAGGACAGGATCGAACACCGGGGAGCTGTTTTTT
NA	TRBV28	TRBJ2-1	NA	CASRATAGEQFF	TGTGCCAGCAGAGCAACCGCGGGGGAGCAGTTCTTC